This paragraph covers one T cell receptor (beta chain) sequence. This specimen comes from a study of shared clonotypes between healthy human individuals. The length of the CDR3 is 15 residues. The ends lost 0 bases at V and 6 bases at J; junction bases unmatched: 7. Looked up from germline, CDR1 is SGHNT and CDR2 is YYREEE (reference sequence). CD45RO negativity and positive selection for CCR7 defined naive CD8 cells, a population that excluded terminally differentiated effector memory CD45RA+ cells. TCRdb keeps only in-frame clones here, not all; method: immunoSEQ multiplex PCR. The table records about 2.1 million clones, 93% of them present only once.

Source material: naive CD8+ T cells from PBMCs. This chain joins TRBV5-4 and TRBJ2-3, with TRBD2 matching over 7 bases. The TCR sequence derives from a man aged 18-30 years in good health. Some clones in this sample may be carry-over from other donors' samples. The CDR3 nucleotides are TGTGCCAGCAGCTTGGGAGGGAGGGCCGGGGATACGCAGTATTTT. The encoded protein is CASSLGGRAGDTQYF.